Listed below are T cell receptor beta chains from one sample, sequenced in a study of T cell changes during pregnancy in multiple sclerosis. Clones were sequenced by immunoSEQ multiplex PCR, and TCRdb holds only the in-frame ones, with some missing. This sample has roughly 48,000 clones, with almost 95% found just once. The sequenced sample was CD4+ T cells from peripheral blood mononuclear cells, obtained in the second trimester of pregnancy. Receptors originate from a female donor in good health, enrolled as a control in a pregnancy study. Each CDR3 is given with its conserved first and last residue. D genes are given only for firm matches. Rows give clone size only sometimes, using once, few, many, or a class for an expanded clone.

J,D,V,size,DNA,CDR3
TRBJ1-1,NA,TRBV18,NA,TGTGCCAGCTCACCGGGCCAGCACACTGAAGCTTTCTTT,CASSPGQHTEAFF
TRBJ2-7,TRBD2,TRBV11-2,NA,TGTGCCAGCAGTCCGGGACTAGCAAACTACGAGCAGTACTTC,CASSPGLANYEQYF
TRBJ2-5,TRBD2,TRBV5-6,NA,TGTGCCAGCAGCTTGGGGTTTACTAGCGCGCAAGAGACCCAGTACTTC,CASSLGFTSAQETQYF
TRBJ2-2,TRBD2,TRBV27,NA,TGTGCCAGCAGTTCGACGGGGCGAGTGAAGCGGGAGGGCGCCGGGGAGCTGTTTTTT,CASSSTGRVKREGAGELFF
TRBJ1-5,NA,TRBV18,NA,TGTGCCAGCTCACCCGGACAGAATCAGCCCCAGCATTTT,CASSPGQNQPQHF
TRBJ2-5,TRBD1,TRBV7-9,NA,TGTGCCAGCAGCCAAGATCCGGGACAGGGGGCATGGGAGACCCAGTACTTC,CASSQDPGQGAWETQYF
TRBJ2-4,NA,TRBV30,NA,TGTGCCTGGAGAAGAGGAGCCAAAAACATTCAGTACTTC,CAWRRGAKNIQYF
TRBJ2-4,NA,TRBV29-1,NA,TGCAGCCCGAATGAAGGGCCAGGGGGGGCCAAAAACATTCAGTACTTC,CSPNEGPGGAKNIQYF
TRBJ2-2,TRBD1,TRBV15,NA,TGTGCCACCAGCAGAGGAAGGTCGGGACAGGGCACCGGGGAGCTGTTTTTT,CATSRGRSGQGTGELFF
TRBJ2-2,TRBD2,TRBV7-2,once,TGTGCCAGCAGCTTATCTAGCGGGCGCACCGGGGAGCTGTTTTTT,CASSLSSGRTGELFF
TRBJ2-6,TRBD1,TRBV29-1,once,TGCAGCGTAACGGGATGGGGGACAGGGGACTCTGGGGCCAACGTCCTGACTTTC,CSVTGWGTGDSGANVLTF
TRBJ1-5,TRBD1,TRBV2,NA,TGTGCCAGCGGGGACAGGGGTAGCAATCAGCCCCAGCATTTT,CASGDRGSNQPQHF
TRBJ1-2,NA,TRBV30,few,TGTGCCTGGAGTGTATCCGGGATTAACTATGGCTACACCTTC,CAWSVSGINYGYTF
TRBJ2-7,TRBD1,TRBV2,NA,TGTGCCAGAGGGGGGACAGGGAGCTCCTACGAGCAGTACTTC,CARGGTGSSYEQYF
TRBJ2-2,TRBD2,TRBV5-1,NA,TGCGCCAGCAGCGGGGGACTAGCGGGAGGATACACCGGGGAGCTGTTTTTT,CASSGGLAGGYTGELFF
TRBJ1-2,NA,TRBV4-1,NA,TGCGCCAGCAGCCAAGGCCAAGTAGGTGCCTTCATCGGGGGCTACACCTTC,CASSQGQVGAFIGGYTF
TRBJ2-6,TRBD1,TRBV5-4,NA,TGTGCCAGCAGCTTGAACAGGGGGTCTGGGGCCAACGTCCTGACTTTC,CASSLNRGSGANVLTF